A selection of T cell receptor beta chains follows, all from one sample in a study of T-cell memory formation after mild COVID-19. A single record per CDR3 protein comes from TCRdb applying MiXCR to the 5' RACE reads. The sample includes 540,000 or so distinct CDR3 sequences, roughly 20% of them seen just once. Sequencing was carried out using PBMCs or a T cell subset sorted from them (not recorded which). Receptor source: an adult woman who had mild COVID-19 (a few samples of this study predate the infection). Cell type and time point are not known. The CDR3 runs from the conserved cysteine through the conserved F or W. The D gene is left open where the match is weak. A clone size is listed for some rows: how often the clone was seen (once, few, many), or a class if it is expanded.

abundance: few; d_gene: -; v_gene: TRBV6-2/TRBV6-3; j_gene: TRBJ1-5; CDR3aa: CASAFSAWGNQPQHF; CDR3nt: TGTGCCAGCGCCTTCAGCGCCTGGGGCAATCAGCCCCAGCATTTT
abundance: -; d_gene: TRBD1; v_gene: TRBV5-1; j_gene: TRBJ1-6; CDR3aa: CASRVDRGGSPLHF; CDR3nt: TGCGCCAGCCGCGTGGACAGGGGCGGATCACCCCTCCACTTT
abundance: -; d_gene: TRBD1; v_gene: TRBV6-6; j_gene: TRBJ2-1; CDR3aa: CASSSSPGQGNNEQFF; CDR3nt: TGTGCCAGCAGTTCCTCCCCGGGACAGGGGAACAATGAGCAGTTCTTC
abundance: -; d_gene: -; v_gene: TRBV12-3/TRBV12-4; j_gene: TRBJ1-4; CDR3aa: CASNLGAGNEKLFF; CDR3nt: TGTGCCAGCAATTTGGGGGCGGGTAATGAAAAACTGTTTTTT
abundance: -; d_gene: -; v_gene: TRBV4-1; j_gene: TRBJ1-5; CDR3aa: CASSQSGQGTSNQPQHF; CDR3nt: TGCGCCAGCAGCCAATCGGGCCAGGGGACTAGCAATCAGCCCCAGCATTTT
abundance: few; d_gene: TRBD1; v_gene: TRBV5-1; j_gene: TRBJ2-1; CDR3aa: CASSLDGEQGNEQFF; CDR3nt: TGCGCCAGCAGCTTGGATGGGGAACAGGGGAATGAGCAGTTCTTC
abundance: many; d_gene: TRBD2; v_gene: TRBV6-5; j_gene: TRBJ2-4; CDR3aa: CASSYAGGTKNIQYF; CDR3nt: TGTGCCAGCAGCTATGCGGGGGGTACCAAAAACATTCAGTACTTC
abundance: few; d_gene: TRBD1; v_gene: TRBV29-1; j_gene: TRBJ2-3; CDR3aa: CSVLRGLTDTQYF; CDR3nt: TGCAGCGTGCTCAGGGGGCTAACAGATACGCAGTATTTT
abundance: once; d_gene: -; v_gene: TRBV7-9; j_gene: TRBJ2-5; CDR3aa: CASSPGGALRETQYF; CDR3nt: TGTGCCAGCTCCCCAGGGGGGGCCCTGAGGGAGACCCAGTACTTC
abundance: -; d_gene: TRBD2; v_gene: TRBV24-1; j_gene: TRBJ2-2; CDR3aa: CATSDLFPSGSTGELFF; CDR3nt: TGTGCCACCAGTGATTTGTTTCCTAGCGGGAGCACCGGGGAGCTGTTTTTT
abundance: many; d_gene: -; v_gene: TRBV9; j_gene: TRBJ2-7; CDR3aa: CASSLGLLSHEQYF; CDR3nt: TGTGCCAGCAGCCTAGGACTTCTAAGTCACGAGCAGTACTTC
abundance: -; d_gene: -; v_gene: TRBV10-3; j_gene: TRBJ2-3; CDR3aa: CAISSSQGGPDTQYF; CDR3nt: TGTGCCATCAGCTCATCACAGGGAGGCCCAGATACGCAGTATTTT
abundance: few; d_gene: TRBD1; v_gene: TRBV6-1; j_gene: TRBJ2-4; CDR3aa: CASRSGTGHNIQYF; CDR3nt: TGTGCCAGCAGGAGCGGGACAGGGCATAACATTCAGTACTTC
abundance: -; d_gene: -; v_gene: TRBV5-1; j_gene: TRBJ2-3; CDR3aa: CASSAHDSGEDTQYF; CDR3nt: TGCGCCAGCAGCGCCCACGACAGCGGTGAGGATACGCAGTATTTT
abundance: -; d_gene: -; v_gene: TRBV11-2; j_gene: TRBJ2-5; CDR3aa: CASSSPGGPGTQYF; CDR3nt: TGTGCCAGCAGCTCCCCCGGGGGGCCCGGGACCCAGTACTTC
abundance: few; d_gene: -; v_gene: TRBV24-1; j_gene: TRBJ1-2; CDR3aa: CATSDYTGRGGYTF; CDR3nt: TGTGCCACCAGTGATTACACAGGCCGAGGGGGCTACACCTTC
abundance: -; d_gene: -; v_gene: TRBV7-3; j_gene: TRBJ2-1; CDR3aa: CASSRVSSLYNEQFF; CDR3nt: TGTGCCAGCAGCCGGGTCTCATCCCTTTACAATGAGCAGTTCTTC
abundance: few; d_gene: -; v_gene: TRBV3-1; j_gene: TRBJ2-1; CDR3aa: CASSQVSGPYNEQFF; CDR3nt: TGTGCCAGCAGCCAAGTGTCGGGACCATACAATGAGCAGTTCTTC
abundance: few; d_gene: -; v_gene: TRBV2; j_gene: TRBJ2-1; CDR3aa: CASSPRATPLYNEQFF; CDR3nt: TGTGCCAGCAGTCCCCGGGCAACCCCCCTTTACAATGAGCAGTTCTTC
abundance: -; d_gene: -; v_gene: TRBV20-1; j_gene: TRBJ1-1; CDR3aa: CSARVAGRNTEAFF; CDR3nt: TGCAGTGCTAGAGTAGCAGGGAGGAACACTGAAGCTTTCTTT
abundance: few; d_gene: -; v_gene: TRBV24-1; j_gene: TRBJ2-2; CDR3aa: CATSDFARENTGELFF; CDR3nt: TGTGCCACCAGTGATTTTGCGAGGGAGAACACCGGGGAGCTGTTTTTT
abundance: many; d_gene: -; v_gene: TRBV9; j_gene: TRBJ2-2; CDR3aa: CASSVSISGTGELFF; CDR3nt: TGTGCCAGCAGCGTATCCATATCGGGGACCGGGGAGCTGTTTTTT
abundance: -; d_gene: -; v_gene: TRBV2; j_gene: TRBJ1-1; CDR3aa: CASSTGKGKAFF; CDR3nt: TGTGCCAGCAGCACGGGGAAAGGAAAAGCTTTCTTT
abundance: few; d_gene: -; v_gene: TRBV6-5; j_gene: TRBJ2-1; CDR3aa: CASSWGRGLFYNEQFF; CDR3nt: TGTGCCAGCAGTTGGGGACGGGGGCTTTTCTACAATGAGCAGTTCTTC
abundance: -; d_gene: -; v_gene: TRBV27; j_gene: TRBJ2-3; CDR3aa: CASSFGLPGDTQYF; CDR3nt: TGTGCCAGCAGTTTTGGACTCCCCGGGGATACGCAGTATTTT
abundance: few; d_gene: TRBD1; v_gene: TRBV9; j_gene: TRBJ1-2; CDR3aa: CASRGQGGNYGYTF; CDR3nt: TGTGCCAGCAGGGGACAGGGGGGCAACTATGGCTACACCTTC
abundance: few; d_gene: -; v_gene: TRBV20-1; j_gene: TRBJ2-1; CDR3aa: CSARDRSGPYNEQFF; CDR3nt: TGCAGTGCTAGAGATCGCAGCGGCCCTTACAATGAGCAGTTCTTC
abundance: -; d_gene: TRBD1; v_gene: TRBV24-1; j_gene: TRBJ2-3; CDR3aa: CATSDRAFTDTQYF; CDR3nt: TGTGCCACCAGCGACAGGGCCTTCACAGATACGCAGTATTTT
abundance: -; d_gene: TRBD2; v_gene: TRBV15; j_gene: TRBJ2-5; CDR3aa: CATSREGLVGTSGSKTQYF; CDR3nt: TGTGCCACCAGCAGAGAGGGATTAGTCGGGACTAGCGGGAGCAAGACCCAGTACTTC
abundance: -; d_gene: -; v_gene: TRBV20-1; j_gene: TRBJ1-1; CDR3aa: CSASPRGALNTEAFF; CDR3nt: TGCAGTGCTTCTCCCCGGGGGGCCCTGAACACTGAAGCTTTCTTT
abundance: -; d_gene: -; v_gene: TRBV12-3/TRBV12-4; j_gene: TRBJ2-2; CDR3aa: CASSLAQGAGELFF; CDR3nt: TGTGCCAGCAGTTTAGCTCAGGGAGCCGGGGAGCTGTTTTTT
abundance: few; d_gene: -; v_gene: TRBV6-5; j_gene: TRBJ2-4; CDR3aa: CASSYVERGKNIQYF; CDR3nt: TGTGCCAGCAGTTACGTGGAGCGAGGCAAAAACATTCAGTACTTC
abundance: -; d_gene: TRBD2; v_gene: TRBV24-1; j_gene: TRBJ2-5; CDR3aa: CATSGAGGIQETQYF; CDR3nt: TGTGCCACCAGTGGAGCGGGGGGCATCCAAGAGACCCAGTACTTC
abundance: few; d_gene: -; v_gene: TRBV12-3/TRBV12-4; j_gene: TRBJ2-3; CDR3aa: CASSRGPGTDTQYF; CDR3nt: TGTGCCAGCAGCCGCGGCCCCGGCACAGATACGCAGTATTTT
abundance: -; d_gene: TRBD2; v_gene: TRBV19; j_gene: TRBJ2-1; CDR3aa: CASSISGGASYNEQFF; CDR3nt: TGTGCCAGTAGTATATCCGGGGGGGCCTCCTACAATGAGCAGTTCTTC
abundance: -; d_gene: -; v_gene: TRBV24-1; j_gene: TRBJ1-5; CDR3aa: CATSDRTSAVNQPQHF; CDR3nt: TGTGCCACCAGTGATCGTACGTCGGCAGTCAATCAGCCCCAGCATTTT
abundance: -; d_gene: -; v_gene: TRBV13; j_gene: TRBJ2-4; CDR3aa: CASSLDPGRNIQYF; CDR3nt: TGTGCCAGCAGCTTAGACCCCGGTAGAAACATTCAGTACTTC
abundance: few; d_gene: -; v_gene: TRBV4-1; j_gene: TRBJ1-1; CDR3aa: CASSQDRSGLNTEAFF; CDR3nt: TGCGCCAGCAGCCAAGATCGTTCAGGGCTGAACACTGAAGCTTTCTTT
abundance: -; d_gene: TRBD1; v_gene: TRBV5-1; j_gene: TRBJ2-2; CDR3aa: CASSGGQGAYTGELFF; CDR3nt: TGCGCCAGCAGCGGGGGACAGGGGGCATACACCGGGGAGCTGTTTTTT
abundance: -; d_gene: TRBD1; v_gene: TRBV30; j_gene: TRBJ1-6; CDR3aa: CAWSGDRGNSPLHF; CDR3nt: TGTGCCTGGAGTGGGGACAGGGGGAATTCACCCCTCCACTTT
abundance: few; d_gene: -; v_gene: TRBV2; j_gene: TRBJ1-2; CDR3aa: CASSPLIAFNYGYTF; CDR3nt: TGTGCCAGCAGCCCCTTAATCGCCTTTAACTATGGCTACACCTTC
abundance: -; d_gene: -; v_gene: TRBV12-3/TRBV12-4; j_gene: TRBJ2-1; CDR3aa: CASSSPGRTYNEQFF; CDR3nt: TGTGCCAGCAGTTCACCGGGACGGACCTACAATGAGCAGTTCTTC
abundance: once; d_gene: -; v_gene: TRBV12-3/TRBV12-4; j_gene: TRBJ1-1; CDR3aa: CASSFPRRMNTEAFF; CDR3nt: TGTGCCAGCAGTTTTCCCCGGAGGATGAACACTGAAGCTTTCTTT
abundance: -; d_gene: -; v_gene: TRBV4-2; j_gene: TRBJ2-3; CDR3aa: CASSKGSEPPQYF; CDR3nt: TGTGCCAGCAGCAAAGGGTCAGAACCTCCGCAGTATTTT
abundance: many; d_gene: -; v_gene: TRBV27; j_gene: TRBJ2-6; CDR3aa: CASRQLSGANVLTF; CDR3nt: TGTGCCAGCAGACAACTCTCTGGGGCCAACGTCCTGACTTTC
abundance: -; d_gene: -; v_gene: TRBV20-1; j_gene: TRBJ2-2; CDR3aa: CSARDGGGERSTGELFF; CDR3nt: TGCAGTGCTAGAGATGGAGGGGGTGAGCGGAGCACCGGGGAGCTGTTTTTT
abundance: -; d_gene: -; v_gene: TRBV10-3; j_gene: TRBJ1-1; CDR3aa: CAISESPGQGTEAFF; CDR3nt: TGTGCCATCAGTGAGTCGCCAGGGCAGGGCACTGAAGCTTTCTTT
abundance: -; d_gene: -; v_gene: TRBV10-3; j_gene: TRBJ1-1; CDR3aa: CAIKWDPADTEAFF; CDR3nt: TGTGCCATCAAATGGGACCCCGCGGACACTGAAGCTTTCTTT
abundance: -; d_gene: TRBD2; v_gene: TRBV24-1; j_gene: TRBJ2-5; CDR3aa: CATSRGSQETQYF; CDR3nt: TGTGCCACTTCGCGGGGGTCTCAAGAGACCCAGTACTTC